The 3 T cell receptor beta chains listed next were all sequenced from one sample in a study of regulatory T cells in long-lasting Graves disease (dated by TCRdb to about 2021). Libraries were prepared through multiplex PCR. The sequencer listed for this sample is Illumina HiSeq 4000. iRepertoire HTBI primers and Arm-PCR amplification of CDR3 regions were used to construct TCR beta libraries. Using fastp at Q25 and MiXCR, TCRdb reprocessed the public reads and kept productive beta chains. Rows are unified per CDR3 protein, each entry keeping the most common DNA and genes. In this sample the table shows some 230,000 distinct CDR3 sequences, approximately 20% of which occur a single time. Of the sample, around 20% is held by the ten largest clones. The sample's time point label, in plain terms: newly diagnosed GD, antithyroid drugs for less than 3 months. For both TCR sequencing and RNA sequencing, RNA was extracted from PBMCs using TRIzol.

The sequencing here drew on peripheral blood mononuclear cells (PBMCs), taken at new diagnosis, from a patient treated with antithyroid drugs. The receptors were gathered from a female donor with Graves disease.

The table lists this clonotype with many counts. This CDR3 is CATSSLTGTYEQYF. CDR3 sequence (DNA): TGTGCCACCAGCTCTTTGACAGGGACCTACGAGCAGTACTTC. The chain combines TRBV15 with TRBJ2-7, with 7 positions matching TRBD1. This CDR3 comprises 14 residues. CDR1 is LNHNV, CDR2 YYDKDF, per germline (reference sequence). The junction had 6 bases not matched to a gene; V was cut back by 5 bases and J by 2 bases.

This clonotype was seen ten or more times. The rearrangement uses TRBV11-2 and TRBJ2-3; D not certain. The V gene's germline CDR1 is SGHAT and CDR2 FQNNGV. This CDR3 has 11 residues. Trimming stripped 2 bases from V and 5 bases from J, with 2 bases between. The CDR3 DNA reads as TGTGCCAGCAGCTTAATAGATACGCAGTATTTT. It is translated as CASSLIDTQYF.

This clonotype was seen ten or more times. The chain employs TRBV12-3 or TRBV12-4 and TRBJ2-2; tentative D call: TRBD1 (5 bases). V dropped 6 bases and J dropped 1 base, with 15 bases sitting between them. The CDR3 covers 16 residues. CDR3 bases: TGTGCCAGCAGAATATCAGGGCAAGTGAACACCGGGGAGCTGTTTTTT. It codes for CASRISGQVNTGELFF.